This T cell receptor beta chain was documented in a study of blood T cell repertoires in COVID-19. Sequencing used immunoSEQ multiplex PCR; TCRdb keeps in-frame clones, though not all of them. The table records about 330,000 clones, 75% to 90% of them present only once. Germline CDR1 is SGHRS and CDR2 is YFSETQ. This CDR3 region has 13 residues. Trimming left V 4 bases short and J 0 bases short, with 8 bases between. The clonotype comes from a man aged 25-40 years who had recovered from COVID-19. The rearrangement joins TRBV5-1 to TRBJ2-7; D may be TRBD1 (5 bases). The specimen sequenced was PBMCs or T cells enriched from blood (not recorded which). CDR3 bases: TGCGCCAGCAGCCCCCAGGGCTCCTACGAGCAGTACTTC. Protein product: CASSPQGSYEQYF.